These 21 T cell receptor beta chains were sequenced from one sample in a study of blood T cell repertoires in COVID-19. Generated by immunoSEQ multiplex PCR, the TCRdb table keeps only in-frame clones and is missing some. The data contain more than 200,000 clones, approximately 78% of them singletons. The sequenced sample was peripheral blood. The receptors stem from a woman older than 75 with COVID-19, enrolled during active disease.

The gene calls are TRBV28 and TRBJ1-5; D unclear. CDR1 is MDHEN and CDR2 is SYDVKM in the germline V gene. Trimming took off 7 bases at V and 7 bases at J, with 17 bases between the two ends. CDR3 length equals 14 residues. The CDR3 loop is CASTPQRRGQPQHF. The CDR3 region has the DNA TGTGCCAGCACCCCCCAAAGGCGGGGACAGCCCCAGCATTTT.

The chain joins TRBV27 to TRBJ2-5; 9 positions agree with TRBD2. V trimming: 4 bases; J trimming: 5 bases; junction bases outside the gene matches: 8. Germline V lookup: CDR1 MNHEY, CDR2 SMNVEV (reference sequence). The CDR3 totals 15 residues. DNA of the CDR3: TGTGCCAGCAGTTGGAGTAGCGGGAGTCCCGAGACCCAGTACTTC. It specifies CASSWSSGSPETQYF.

The chain links TRBV10-3 to TRBJ2-5; possibly TRBD2 for D (5 bases). V was cut by 2 bases and J by 1 base, with 11 bases left in between. CDR1 ENHRY and CDR2 SYGVKD come from the germline V gene. There are 15 residues in the CDR3. The CDR3 sequence: CAISEGGAGQETQYF. The CDR3 DNA is TGTGCCATCAGTGAGGGAGGCGCGGGCCAAGAGACCCAGTACTTC.

The chain has TRBV27 and TRBJ1-6; TRBD1 aligns across 8 bases. Germline CDR1 MNHEY, CDR2 SMNVEV (reference sequence). V trimming: 6 bases; J trimming: 6 bases; junction bases outside the gene matches: 7. The CDR3 runs to 15 residues. The CDR3 DNA is TGTGCCAGCAGGGCAGGGGGCGCGAGTAATTCACCCCTCCACTTT. Amino acid sequence: CASRAGGASNSPLHF.

This chain joins TRBV7-2 and TRBJ1-3, with D possibly TRBD1 on 5 matching bases. CDR1 SGHTA and CDR2 FQGNSA come from the germline V gene. The germline V and J ends were trimmed by 2 bases and 2 bases, with 7 bases remaining between them. CDR3 length: 14 residues. The CDR3 is CASSLSRAGNTIYF. DNA for the CDR3: TGTGCCAGCAGCTTATCCAGGGCTGGAAACACCATATATTTT.

V and J are TRBV12-3 or TRBV12-4 and TRBJ2-7, with D hard to call. This CDR3 is built from 12 residues. Trimming pared 8 bases from V and 6 bases from J, leaving 14 bases between. The CDR3 DNA follows: TGTGCCAGCTCGCGACAAGGCTCCGAGCAGTACTTC. Protein: CASSRQGSEQYF.

V gene TRBV25-1 combines with J gene TRBJ1-3, with TRBD1 matching over 8 bases. V shed 8 bases and J 11 bases; nucleotides not matched to a gene: 11. In germline, CDR1 is MGHDK, CDR2 SYGVNS. The CDR3 covers 13 residues. CDR3 loop: CASATGGRSAIYF. The CDR3 region has the DNA TGTGCCAGCGCAACAGGGGGAAGGTCCGCCATATATTTT.

The chain couples TRBV5-6 to TRBJ1-6, with 10 bases matching TRBD1. Germline CDR1 is SGHDT and CDR2 is YYEEEE. The length of the CDR3 is 15 residues. V lost 6 bases and J lost 6; bases outside the gene matches: 6. The CDR3 region has the DNA TGTGCCAGCAAGGGACAGGGGACCCTTAATTCACCCCTCCACTTT. As protein: CASKGQGTLNSPLHF.

This chain connects TRBV4-1 to TRBJ2-3; 7 bases are a match to TRBD2. The V gene's germline CDR1 is MGHRA and CDR2 YSYEKL. The length of the CDR3 is 17 residues. V was pared by 1 base and J by 2 bases, with 9 bases of the junction left unmatched. The CDR3 here is CASSQVWVGGNTDTQYF. The CDR3, as DNA: TGCGCCAGCAGCCAAGTATGGGTCGGGGGGAACACAGATACGCAGTATTTT.

This clone was observed once. The chain combines TRBV11-2 with TRBJ2-1; 12 bases fit TRBD2. V trimming: 5 bases; J trimming: 12 bases; junction bases outside the gene matches: 20. Germline CDR1 is SGHAT and CDR2 is FQNNGV. This CDR3 contains 18 residues. The CDR3 DNA sequence: TGTGCCAGCAGCCATTCCCGGACTAGCGGGGCTTCTACTGAGGGGCAGTTCTTC. This gives the protein CASSHSRTSGASTEGQFF.

The chain joins TRBV11-1 to TRBJ2-2; D gene uncertain. This CDR3 spans 15 amino acids. The V and J ends lost 1 base and 4 bases respectively, with 10 bases between them. Germline lookup yields CDR1 SGHAT and CDR2 FQDESV (reference sequence). The CDR3 DNA is TGTGCCAGCAGCTTAGGCGTTCGAACCACCGGGGAGCTGTTTTTT. This sequence encodes CASSLGVRTTGELFF. The complete variable domain, with remaining parts taken from reference TRBV11-1 and TRBJ2-2, reads EAEVAQSPRYKITEKSQAVAFWCDPISGHATLYWYRQILGQGPELLVQFQDESVVDDSQLPKDRFSAERLKGVDSTLKIQPAELGDSAMYLCASSLGVRTTGELFFGEGSRLTVL.

J is TRBJ1-5 and V is TRBV28; D is ambiguous. Between the trimmed V and J ends, which lost 3 bases and 6 bases, there was a span of 15 bases. Germline V gene lookup returns CDR1 MDHEN and CDR2 SYDVKM. This CDR3 contains 15 residues. CDR3 sequence: CASSFTGAGGQPQHF. CDR3 DNA sequence: TGTGCCAGCAGTTTCACTGGAGCAGGAGGTCAGCCCCAGCATTTT.

This clone has just one count. The genes are TRBV19 and TRBJ1-3; 9 positions match TRBD1. The CDR3 totals 15 residues. The germline CDR1 and CDR2 sequences are LNHDA and SQIVND (reference sequence). Trimming removed 7 bases from V and 3 bases from J; junction bases left unmatched: 7. CDR3 in DNA: TGTGCCAGTAAACCGGGACAGGGTGATGGAAACACCATATATTTT. Translated, it gives CASKPGQGDGNTIYF.

Comment on this clone: A read error may account for a junction end that differs from germline. The chain joins TRBV24-1 to TRBJ2-7; D unclear. CDR3 length equals 12 residues. Looked up from germline, CDR1 is KGHDR and CDR2 is SFDVKD. Here the CDR3 DNA reads TGTGCCACCAGTGATTCGTACGGGTATCAATTCTTC. Encoded protein: CATSDSYGYQFF.

The chain couples TRBV5-4 to TRBJ1-3, with D perhaps TRBD1 (6 bases). The CDR3 loop spans 15 amino acids. CDR1 and CDR2 from the germline V gene are SGHNT and YYREEE (reference sequence). V gave up 3 bases and J gave up 4 bases, with 14 bases separating them. This chain's CDR3 is CASSSGTGSGNTIYF. In nucleotides, the CDR3 is TGTGCCAGCAGCTCCGGAACAGGGTCGGGAAACACCATATATTTT.

CDR3 nucleotide sequence: TGTGCCAGTAGTATCTCTCGGAACGGGGGGCAGCCCCAGCATTTT. Its protein product is CASSISRNGGQPQHF. This chain links TRBV19 with TRBJ1-5, with D tentatively TRBD1 (5 bases). V was cut by 3 bases and J by 7 bases, with 16 bases left in between. The CDR3 covers 15 residues. Germline lookup yields CDR1 LNHDA and CDR2 SQIVND (reference sequence).

This chain links TRBV6-5 with TRBJ1-6, with 9 bases lining up with TRBD1. With V trimmed by 5 bases and J by 9 bases, 2 bases remained unmatched. In germline, CDR1 is MNHEY, CDR2 SVGAGI. This CDR3 region has 13 residues. The CDR3 protein is CASSKDRGSPLHF. The CDR3 DNA is TGTGCCAGCAGTAAGGACAGGGGTTCACCCCTCCACTTT.

V gene TRBV7-2 combines with J gene TRBJ2-7; TRBD2 is a possible D gene (5 bases). The CDR3 has 12 residues. Looked up from germline, CDR1 is SGHTA and CDR2 is FQGNSA. Between the trimmed V and J ends, which lost 4 bases and 4 bases, there was a span of 8 bases. CDR3 region: CASSSERYEQYF. The CDR3 nucleotides are TGTGCCAGCAGCTCCGAGCGGTACGAGCAGTACTTC.

This sequence joins TRBV18 and TRBJ1-1; D is undetermined. CDR1 is KGHSH and CDR2 is LQKENI in the germline V gene. Trimming left V 4 bases short and J 5 bases short, with 11 bases between. The CDR3 covers 13 residues. The CDR3 sequence is CASSRNGETEAFF. Here the CDR3 DNA reads TGTGCCAGCTCACGAAATGGGGAGACTGAAGCTTTCTTT. The whole variable domain, remainder taken from reference TRBV18 and TRBJ1-1, is NAGVMQNPRHLVRRRGQEARLRCSPMKGHSHVYWYRQLPEEGLKFMVYLQKENIIDESGMPKERFSAEFPKEGPSILRIQQVVRGDSAAYFCASSRNGETEAFFGQGTRLTVV.

The V and J genes are TRBV11-3 and TRBJ2-1, with a weak D call TRBD2 (5 bases). Germline V gene lookup returns CDR1 SGHNT and CDR2 YENEEA. Trimming pared 2 bases from V and 9 bases from J, leaving 14 bases between. The length of the CDR3 is 14 residues. This chain's CDR3 is CASSLTTARGEQFF. CDR3 nucleotide sequence: TGTGCCAGCAGCTTAACCACCGCTCGGGGTGAGCAGTTCTTC.

The gene calls are TRBV4-1 and TRBJ2-7; 8 positions agree with TRBD2. V lost 0 bases to trimming and J lost 2 bases; unmatched junction nucleotides: 3. Looked up from germline, CDR1 is MGHRA and CDR2 is YSYEKL. The CDR3 length is 15 residues. As DNA, the CDR3 is TGCGCCAGCAGCCAAGAGGCAGCGGGAGCCTACGAGCAGTACTTC. Encoded protein: CASSQEAAGAYEQYF.